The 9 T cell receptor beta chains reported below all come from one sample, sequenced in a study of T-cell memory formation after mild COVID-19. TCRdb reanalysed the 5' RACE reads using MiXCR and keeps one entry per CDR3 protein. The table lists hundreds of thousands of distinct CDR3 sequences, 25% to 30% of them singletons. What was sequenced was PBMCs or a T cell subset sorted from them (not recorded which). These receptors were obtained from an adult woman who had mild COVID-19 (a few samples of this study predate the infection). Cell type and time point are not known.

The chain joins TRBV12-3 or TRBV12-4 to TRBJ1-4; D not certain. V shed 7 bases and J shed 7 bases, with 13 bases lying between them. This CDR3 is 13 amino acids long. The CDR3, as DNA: TGTGCCAGCACGACGGATGGTGGTGAAAAACTGTTTTTT. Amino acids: CASTTDGGEKLFF.

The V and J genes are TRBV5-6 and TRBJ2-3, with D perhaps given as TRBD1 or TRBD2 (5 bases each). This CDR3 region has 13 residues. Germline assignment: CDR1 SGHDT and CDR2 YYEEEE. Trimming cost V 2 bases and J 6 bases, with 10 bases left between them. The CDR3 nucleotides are TGTGCCAGCAGCTTTCCCCGGGACGATACGCAGTATTTT. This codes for CASSFPRDDTQYF.

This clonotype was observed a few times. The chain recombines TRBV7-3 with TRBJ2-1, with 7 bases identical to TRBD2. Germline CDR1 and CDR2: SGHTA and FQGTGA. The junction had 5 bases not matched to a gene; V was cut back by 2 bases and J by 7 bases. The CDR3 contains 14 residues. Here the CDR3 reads CASSLGWRGNEQFF. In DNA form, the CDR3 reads TGTGCCAGCAGCTTAGGGTGGCGGGGGAATGAGCAGTTCTTC.

The CDR3 DNA reads TGTGCCAGCAGCCAGGAGGGTAGCGGGACCTTCTACGAGCAGTACTTC. Translating it yields CASSQEGSGTFYEQYF. This chain connects TRBV6-6 to TRBJ2-7, with 8 bases aligning to TRBD2. From germline, CDR1 is MNHNY and CDR2 SVGAGI (reference sequence). V trimming: 6 bases; J trimming: 3 bases; junction bases outside the gene matches: 13. The CDR3 contains 16 residues.

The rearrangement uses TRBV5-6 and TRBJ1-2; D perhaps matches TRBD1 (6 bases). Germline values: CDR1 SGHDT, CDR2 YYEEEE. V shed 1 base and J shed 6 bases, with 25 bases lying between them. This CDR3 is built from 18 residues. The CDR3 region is CASSLYWTDNWIFDGYTF. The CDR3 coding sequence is TGTGCCAGCAGCTTGTATTGGACAGACAATTGGATTTTTGATGGCTACACCTTC.

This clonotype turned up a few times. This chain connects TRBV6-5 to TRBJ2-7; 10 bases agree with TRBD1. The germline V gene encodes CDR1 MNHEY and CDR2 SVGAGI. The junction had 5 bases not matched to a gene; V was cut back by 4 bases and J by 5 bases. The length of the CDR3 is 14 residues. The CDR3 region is CASSSGQGWHEQYF. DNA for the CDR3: TGTGCCAGCAGTTCGGGACAGGGGTGGCACGAGCAGTACTTC.

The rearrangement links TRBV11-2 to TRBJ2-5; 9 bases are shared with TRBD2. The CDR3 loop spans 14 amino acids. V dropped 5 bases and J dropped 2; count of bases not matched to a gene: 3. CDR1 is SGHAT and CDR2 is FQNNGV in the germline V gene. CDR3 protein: CASSRTSVQETQYF. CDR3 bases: TGTGCCAGCAGCCGGACTAGCGTACAAGAGACCCAGTACTTC.

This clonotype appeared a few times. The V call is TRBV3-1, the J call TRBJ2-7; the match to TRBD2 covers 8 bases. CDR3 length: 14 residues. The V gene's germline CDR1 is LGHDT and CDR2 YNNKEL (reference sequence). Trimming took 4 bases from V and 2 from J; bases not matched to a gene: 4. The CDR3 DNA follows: TGTGCCAGCAGCCCGGGACTAGGGGCCTACGAGCAGTACTTC. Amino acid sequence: CASSPGLGAYEQYF.

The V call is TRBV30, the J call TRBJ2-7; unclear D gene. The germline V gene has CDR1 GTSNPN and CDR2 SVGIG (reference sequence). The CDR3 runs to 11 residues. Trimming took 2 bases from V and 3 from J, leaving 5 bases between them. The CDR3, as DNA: TGTGCCTGGAGTTTAGACTACGAGCAGTACTTC. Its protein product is CAWSLDYEQYF.